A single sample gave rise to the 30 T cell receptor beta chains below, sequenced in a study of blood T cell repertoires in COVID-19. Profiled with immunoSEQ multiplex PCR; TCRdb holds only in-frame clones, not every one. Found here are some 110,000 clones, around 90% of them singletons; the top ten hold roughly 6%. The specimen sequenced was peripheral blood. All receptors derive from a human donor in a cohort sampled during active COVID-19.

The CDR3 nucleotides are TGCGCCAGCAGCTCCGGGTCCCAGCCCCAGCATTTT. Translated, it gives CASSSGSQPQHF. This chain uses TRBV4-1 with TRBJ1-5; D gene uncertain. This CDR3 has 12 amino acids. Germline CDR1 is MGHRA and CDR2 is YSYEKL. V was cut by 5 bases and J by 7 bases, with 9 bases left in between.

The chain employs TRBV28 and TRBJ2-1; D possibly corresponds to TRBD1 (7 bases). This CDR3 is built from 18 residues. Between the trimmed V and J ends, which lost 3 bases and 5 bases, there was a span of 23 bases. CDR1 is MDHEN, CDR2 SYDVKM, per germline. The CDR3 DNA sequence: TGTGCCAGCAGTTTGATCGTGGGAGGCTCTACAGGGGACAATGAGCAGTTCTTC. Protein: CASSLIVGGSTGDNEQFF.

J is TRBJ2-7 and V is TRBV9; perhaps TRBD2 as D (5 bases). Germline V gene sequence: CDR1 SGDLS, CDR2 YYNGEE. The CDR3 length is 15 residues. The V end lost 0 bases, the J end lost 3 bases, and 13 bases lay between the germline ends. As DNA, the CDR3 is TGTGCCAGCAGCGTAGAAGCGGCTCTGGGCTACGAGCAGTACTTC. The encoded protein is CASSVEAALGYEQYF.

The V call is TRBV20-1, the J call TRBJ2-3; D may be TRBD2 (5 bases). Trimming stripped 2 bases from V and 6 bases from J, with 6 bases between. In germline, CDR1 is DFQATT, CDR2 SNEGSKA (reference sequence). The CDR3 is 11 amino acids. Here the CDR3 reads CSARPGDTQYF. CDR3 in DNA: TGCAGTGCTAGACCGGGGGATACGCAGTATTTT.

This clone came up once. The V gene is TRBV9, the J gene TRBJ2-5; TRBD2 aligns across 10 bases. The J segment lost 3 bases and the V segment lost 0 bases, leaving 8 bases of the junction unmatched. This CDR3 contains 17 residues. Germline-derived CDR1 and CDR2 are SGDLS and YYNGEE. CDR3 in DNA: TGTGCCAGCAGCGTAGAGGCGACTAGCGGGCCGGAAGAGACCCAGTACTTC. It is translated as CASSVEATSGPEETQYF. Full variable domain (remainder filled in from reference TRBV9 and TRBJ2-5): DSGVTQTPKHLITATGQRVTLRCSPRSGDLSVYWYQQSLDQGLQFLIQYYNGEERAKGNILERFSAQQFPDLHSELNLSSLELGDSALYFCASSVEATSGPEETQYFGPGTRLLVL.

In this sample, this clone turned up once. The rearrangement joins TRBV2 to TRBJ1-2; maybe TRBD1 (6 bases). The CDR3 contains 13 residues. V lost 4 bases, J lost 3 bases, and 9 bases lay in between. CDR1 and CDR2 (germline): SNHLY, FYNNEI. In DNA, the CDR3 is TGTGCCAGCAGTGGAAAGGGGGACTATGGCTACACCTTC. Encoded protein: CASSGKGDYGYTF.

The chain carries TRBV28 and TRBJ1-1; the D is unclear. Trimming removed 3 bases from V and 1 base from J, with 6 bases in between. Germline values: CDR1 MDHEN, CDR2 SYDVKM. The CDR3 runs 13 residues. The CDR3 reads CASSLKPNTEAFF. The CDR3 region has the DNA TGTGCCAGCAGTTTGAAGCCGAACACTGAAGCTTTCTTT.

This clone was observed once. CDR3 region: CASSITSGSSYNEQFF. In DNA, the CDR3 is TGTGCCAGTAGTATAACTAGCGGTAGCTCCTACAATGAGCAGTTCTTC. This chain uses TRBV19 with TRBJ2-1; 8 bases map to TRBD2. CDR1 LNHDA and CDR2 SQIVND come from the germline V gene (reference sequence). CDR3 size: 16 residues. V dropped 2 bases and J dropped 0; count of bases not matched to a gene: 3.

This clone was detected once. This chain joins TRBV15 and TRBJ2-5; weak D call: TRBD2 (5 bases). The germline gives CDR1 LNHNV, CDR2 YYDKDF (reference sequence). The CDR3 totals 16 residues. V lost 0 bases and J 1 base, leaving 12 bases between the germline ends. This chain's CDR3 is CATSRDRTGIQETQYF. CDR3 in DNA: TGTGCCACCAGCAGAGATCGGACGGGAATCCAAGAGACCCAGTACTTC.

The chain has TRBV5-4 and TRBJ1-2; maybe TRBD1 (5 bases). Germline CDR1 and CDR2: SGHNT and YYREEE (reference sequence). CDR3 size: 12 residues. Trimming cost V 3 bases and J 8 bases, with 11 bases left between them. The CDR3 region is CASSSRGDGYTF. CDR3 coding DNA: TGTGCCAGCAGCTCAAGGGGTGACGGCTACACCTTC. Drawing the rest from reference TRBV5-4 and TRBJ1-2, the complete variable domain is ETGVTQSPTHLIKTRGQQVTLRCSSQSGHNTVSWYQQALGQGPQFIFQYYREEENGRGNFPPRFSGLQFPNYSSELNVNALELDDSALYLCASSSRGDGYTFGSGTRLTVV.

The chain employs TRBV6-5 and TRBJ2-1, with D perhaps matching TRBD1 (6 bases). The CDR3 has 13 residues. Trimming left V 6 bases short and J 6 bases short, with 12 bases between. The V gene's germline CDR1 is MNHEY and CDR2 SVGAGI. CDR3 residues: CASRIQGLNEQFF. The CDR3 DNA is TGTGCCAGCAGGATACAGGGTCTCAATGAGCAGTTCTTC.

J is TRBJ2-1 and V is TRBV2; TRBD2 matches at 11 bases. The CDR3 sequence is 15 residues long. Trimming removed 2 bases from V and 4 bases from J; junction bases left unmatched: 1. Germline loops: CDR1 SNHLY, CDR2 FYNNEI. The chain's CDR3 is CASSEIAGGYNEQFF. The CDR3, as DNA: TGTGCCAGCAGTGAAATAGCGGGGGGGTACAATGAGCAGTTCTTC.

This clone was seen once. In nucleotides, the CDR3 is TGTGCCAGCGAGTATAGGGGGCGGGTGAATGAGCAGTTCTTC. This codes for CASEYRGRVNEQFF. The chain combines TRBV27 with TRBJ2-1; 7 nucleotides match TRBD1. The CDR3 is 14 residues long. Germline V lookup: CDR1 MNHEY, CDR2 SMNVEV (reference sequence). Trimming took 8 bases from V and 7 from J; bases not matched to a gene: 11.

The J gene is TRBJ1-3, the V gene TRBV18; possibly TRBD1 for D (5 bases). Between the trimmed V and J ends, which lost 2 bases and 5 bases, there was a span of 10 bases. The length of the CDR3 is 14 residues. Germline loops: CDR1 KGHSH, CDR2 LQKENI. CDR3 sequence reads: CASSPMADRNTIYF. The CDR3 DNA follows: TGTGCCAGCTCACCAATGGCGGACAGAAACACCATATATTTT.

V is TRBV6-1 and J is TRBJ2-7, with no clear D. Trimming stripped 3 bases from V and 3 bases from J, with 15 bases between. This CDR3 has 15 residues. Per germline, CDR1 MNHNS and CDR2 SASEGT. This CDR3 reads CASSEVEMLGYEQYF. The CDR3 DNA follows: TGTGCCAGCAGTGAGGTTGAGATGCTTGGCTACGAGCAGTACTTC.

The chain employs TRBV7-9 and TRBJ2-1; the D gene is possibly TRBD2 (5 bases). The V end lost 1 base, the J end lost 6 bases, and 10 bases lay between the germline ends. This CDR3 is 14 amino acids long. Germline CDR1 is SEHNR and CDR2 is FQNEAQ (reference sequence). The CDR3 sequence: CASSLVLAPNEQFF. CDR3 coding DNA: TGTGCCAGCAGCTTAGTTCTAGCCCCCAATGAGCAGTTCTTC.

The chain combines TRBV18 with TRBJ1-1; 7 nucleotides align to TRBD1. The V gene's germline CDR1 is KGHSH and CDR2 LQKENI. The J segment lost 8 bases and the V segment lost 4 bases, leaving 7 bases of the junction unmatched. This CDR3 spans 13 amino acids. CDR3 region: CASSQDRVSEAFF. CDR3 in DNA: TGTGCCAGCTCACAAGACAGGGTTTCCGAAGCTTTCTTT.

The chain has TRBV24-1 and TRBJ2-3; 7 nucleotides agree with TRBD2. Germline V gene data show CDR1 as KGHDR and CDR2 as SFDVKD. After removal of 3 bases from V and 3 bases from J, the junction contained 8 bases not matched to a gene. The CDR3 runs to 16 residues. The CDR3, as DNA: TGTGCCACCAGTGATCGGGGGAGGGCCCAGACAGATACGCAGTATTTT. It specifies CATSDRGRAQTDTQYF.

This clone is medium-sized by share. The CDR3 coding sequence is TGTGCCAGCAGTTCGGACCCAGGGACTGGAAACACCATATATTTT. Encoded protein: CASSSDPGTGNTIYF. The J gene is TRBJ1-3, the V gene TRBV6-5, with D possibly matching TRBD1 (5 bases). CDR3 length: 15 residues. The V end lost 4 bases, the J end lost 2 bases, and 12 bases lay between the germline ends. Per the germline V gene, CDR1 is MNHEY and CDR2 is SVGAGI.

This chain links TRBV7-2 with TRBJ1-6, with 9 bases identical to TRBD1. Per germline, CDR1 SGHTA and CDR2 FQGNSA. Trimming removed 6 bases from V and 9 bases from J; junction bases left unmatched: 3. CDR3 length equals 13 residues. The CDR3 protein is CASRQGQGSPLHF. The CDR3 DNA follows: TGTGCCAGCAGACAGGGACAGGGTTCACCCCTCCACTTT. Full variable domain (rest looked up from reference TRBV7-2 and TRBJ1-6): GAGVSQSPSNKVTEKGKDVELRCDPISGHTALYWYRQSLGQGLEFLIYFQGNSAPDKSGLPSDRFSAERTGGSVSTLTIQRTQQEDSAVYLCASRQGQGSPLHFGNGTRLTVT.

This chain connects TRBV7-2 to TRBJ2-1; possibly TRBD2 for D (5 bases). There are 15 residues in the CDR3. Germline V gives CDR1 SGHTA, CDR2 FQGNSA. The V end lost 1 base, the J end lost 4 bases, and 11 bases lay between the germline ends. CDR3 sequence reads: CASSLGGVGYNEQFF. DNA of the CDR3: TGTGCCAGCAGCTTAGGGGGAGTGGGGTACAATGAGCAGTTCTTC.

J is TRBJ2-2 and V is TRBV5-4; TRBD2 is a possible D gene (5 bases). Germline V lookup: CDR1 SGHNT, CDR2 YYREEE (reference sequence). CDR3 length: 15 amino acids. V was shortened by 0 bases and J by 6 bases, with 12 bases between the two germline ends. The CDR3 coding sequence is TGTGCCAGCAGCTTGGGTGGGAACGGGGCCGGGGAGCTGTTTTTT. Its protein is CASSLGGNGAGELFF.

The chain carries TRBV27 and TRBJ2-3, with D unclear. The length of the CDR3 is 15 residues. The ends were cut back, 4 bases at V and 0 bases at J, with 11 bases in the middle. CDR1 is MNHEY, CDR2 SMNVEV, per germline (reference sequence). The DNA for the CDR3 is TGTGCCAGCAGTTCTCCGGGTGTGAGCACAGATACGCAGTATTTT. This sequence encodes CASSSPGVSTDTQYF.

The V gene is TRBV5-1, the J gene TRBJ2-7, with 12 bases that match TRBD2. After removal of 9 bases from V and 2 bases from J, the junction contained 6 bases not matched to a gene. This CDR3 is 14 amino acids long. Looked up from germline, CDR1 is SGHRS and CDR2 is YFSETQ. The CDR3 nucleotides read TGCGCCACCCGACGGACTAGCGGGGCCTACGAGCAGTACTTC. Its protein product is CATRRTSGAYEQYF.

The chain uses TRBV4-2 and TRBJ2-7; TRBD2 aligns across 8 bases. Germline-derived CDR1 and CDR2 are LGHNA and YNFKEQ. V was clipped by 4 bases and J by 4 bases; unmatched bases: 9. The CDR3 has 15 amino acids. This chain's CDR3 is CASSLLSSGVYEQYF. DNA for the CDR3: TGTGCCAGCAGCCTTCTGAGTAGCGGGGTATACGAGCAGTACTTC.

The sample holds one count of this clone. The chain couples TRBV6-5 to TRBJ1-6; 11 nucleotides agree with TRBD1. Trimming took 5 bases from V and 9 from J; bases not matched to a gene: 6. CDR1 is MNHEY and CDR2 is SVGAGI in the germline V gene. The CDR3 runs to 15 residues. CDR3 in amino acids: CASSPGGTGGSPLHF. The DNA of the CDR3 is TGTGCCAGCAGTCCCGGGGGGACAGGGGGTTCACCCCTCCACTTT.

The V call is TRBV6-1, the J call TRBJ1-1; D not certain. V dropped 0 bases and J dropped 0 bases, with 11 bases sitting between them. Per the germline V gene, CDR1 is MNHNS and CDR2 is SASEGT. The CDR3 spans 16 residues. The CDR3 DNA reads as TGTGCCAGCAGTGAAGCTCGCCGAAACATGAACACTGAAGCTTTCTTT. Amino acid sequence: CASSEARRNMNTEAFF.

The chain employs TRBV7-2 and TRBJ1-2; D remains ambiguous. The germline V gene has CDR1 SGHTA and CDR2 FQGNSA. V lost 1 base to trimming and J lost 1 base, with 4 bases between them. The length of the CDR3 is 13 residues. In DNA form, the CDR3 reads TGTGCCAGCAGCTTAGGGCTTAACTATGGCTACACCTTC. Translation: CASSLGLNYGYTF.

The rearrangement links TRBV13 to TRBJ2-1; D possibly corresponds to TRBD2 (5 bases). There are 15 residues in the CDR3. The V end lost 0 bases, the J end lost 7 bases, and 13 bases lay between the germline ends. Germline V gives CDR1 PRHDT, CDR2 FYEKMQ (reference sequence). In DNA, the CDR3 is TGTGCCAGCAGCTTAGGCCTTAGGACGGGGAATGAGCAGTTCTTC. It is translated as CASSLGLRTGNEQFF.

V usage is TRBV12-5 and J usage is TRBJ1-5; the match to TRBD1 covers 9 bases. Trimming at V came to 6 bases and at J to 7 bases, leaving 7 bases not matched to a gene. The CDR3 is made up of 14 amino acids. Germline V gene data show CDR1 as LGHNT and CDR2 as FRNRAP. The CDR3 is CASGWTGDRQPQHF. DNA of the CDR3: TGTGCTAGTGGCTGGACAGGGGACCGGCAGCCCCAGCATTTT.